Listed here are 9 T cell receptor beta chains from one sample, sequenced in a study of blood T cell repertoires in COVID-19. Sequenced by immunoSEQ multiplex PCR; TCRdb stores in-frame clones only, minus some. This sample has about 170,000 clones, with 86% found just once. Specimen: peripheral blood. The receptors were sampled from a woman of 80 years or more in a cohort sampled during active or convalescent COVID-19.

This chain uses TRBV27 with TRBJ2-7, with a tentative D call TRBD2 (5 bases). Trimming pared 5 bases from V and 6 bases from J, leaving 17 bases between. Germline CDR1 reads MNHEY; CDR2 reads SMNVEV (reference sequence). The length of the CDR3 is 14 residues. The CDR3 reads CASSPTVRRSEQYF. The CDR3 DNA reads as TGTGCCAGCAGTCCTACAGTCCGGAGGAGCGAGCAGTACTTC.

The rearrangement links TRBV5-4 to TRBJ1-1; the D gene is possibly TRBD1 (5 bases). The CDR3 sequence is 14 residues long. Germline CDR1 SGHNT, CDR2 YYREEE (reference sequence). The V end lost 6 bases, the J end lost 2 bases, and 14 bases lay between the germline ends. The CDR3 region is CASTADTKNTEAFF. DNA of the CDR3: TGTGCCAGCACCGCGGACACAAAAAACACTGAAGCTTTCTTT.

The V and J genes are TRBV19 and TRBJ1-2, with a possible D match to TRBD1 (5 bases). The CDR3 totals 13 residues. V was pared by 4 bases and J by 6 bases, with 12 bases between. The germline V gene has CDR1 LNHDA and CDR2 SQIVND (reference sequence). The chain's CDR3 is CASSKGFVDGYTF. The CDR3, as DNA: TGTGCCAGTAGTAAGGGGTTCGTGGATGGCTACACCTTC. Looking up the rest from reference TRBV19 and TRBJ1-2 gives the full variable domain: DGGITQSPKYLFRKEGQNVTLSCEQNLNHDAMYWYRQDPGQGLRLIYYSQIVNDFQKGDIAEGYSVSREKKESFPLTVTSAQKNPTAFYLCASSKGFVDGYTFGSGTRLTVV.

V usage is TRBV2 and J usage is TRBJ1-2; TRBD1 might be the D (5 bases). Per germline, CDR1 SNHLY and CDR2 FYNNEI. The CDR3 is 16 amino acids. V lost 1 base, J lost 7 bases, and 19 bases lay in between. CDR3 region: CASSEGGLVPMGGYTF. For the CDR3, the DNA is TGTGCCAGCAGTGAAGGGGGCCTTGTTCCAATGGGTGGCTACACCTTC.

The chain recombines TRBV11-2 with TRBJ2-1, with TRBD2 matching over 13 bases. In germline, CDR1 is SGHAT, CDR2 FQNNGV. CDR3 length equals 17 residues. Losses at the gene ends were 1 base for V and 4 bases for J; bases not matched to a gene: 4. The CDR3 loop reads CASSLGLAGGLYNEQFF. DNA of the CDR3: TGTGCCAGCAGCTTAGGACTAGCGGGGGGCCTATACAATGAGCAGTTCTTC.

This clone was found once. This rearrangement joins TRBV5-6 to TRBJ2-5; TRBD1 matches at 7 bases. The ends lost 4 bases at V and 5 bases at J; junction bases unmatched: 5. Germline CDR1 is SGHDT and CDR2 is YYEEEE. This CDR3 spans 13 amino acids. The CDR3 DNA follows: TGTGCCAGCAGCGTCCGGGACAGTGAGACCCAGTACTTC. Its translation is CASSVRDSETQYF.

V gene TRBV7-2 combines with J gene TRBJ1-4; 9 bases fit TRBD1. The J segment lost 0 bases and the V segment lost 1 base, leaving 6 bases of the junction unmatched. Per germline, CDR1 SGHTA and CDR2 FQGNSA. The length of the CDR3 is 18 residues. This chain's CDR3 is CASSLDAGTGTTNEKLFF. Here the CDR3 DNA reads TGTGCCAGCAGCTTAGACGCCGGGACAGGGACAACTAATGAAAAACTGTTTTTT.

This clone came up once. This chain joins TRBV7-8 and TRBJ1-2; D may be TRBD1 (5 bases). The germline V and J ends were trimmed by 5 bases and 8 bases, with 12 bases remaining between them. Germline V gives CDR1 SGHVS, CDR2 FQNEAQ. CDR3 length equals 12 residues. The CDR3 bases are TGTGCCAGCAGCAGGGGTACAGAGGGCTACACCTTC. Residues: CASSRGTEGYTF.

V is TRBV6-5 and J is TRBJ1-1, with D perhaps matching TRBD1 (5 bases). Trimming took 4 bases from V and 5 from J, leaving 14 bases between them. The length of the CDR3 is 14 residues. Germline CDR1 and CDR2: MNHEY and SVGAGI. The CDR3 DNA follows: TGTGCCAGCAGTTGGGCCCGCGGGGGAACTGAAGCTTTCTTT. Translated: CASSWARGGTEAFF.